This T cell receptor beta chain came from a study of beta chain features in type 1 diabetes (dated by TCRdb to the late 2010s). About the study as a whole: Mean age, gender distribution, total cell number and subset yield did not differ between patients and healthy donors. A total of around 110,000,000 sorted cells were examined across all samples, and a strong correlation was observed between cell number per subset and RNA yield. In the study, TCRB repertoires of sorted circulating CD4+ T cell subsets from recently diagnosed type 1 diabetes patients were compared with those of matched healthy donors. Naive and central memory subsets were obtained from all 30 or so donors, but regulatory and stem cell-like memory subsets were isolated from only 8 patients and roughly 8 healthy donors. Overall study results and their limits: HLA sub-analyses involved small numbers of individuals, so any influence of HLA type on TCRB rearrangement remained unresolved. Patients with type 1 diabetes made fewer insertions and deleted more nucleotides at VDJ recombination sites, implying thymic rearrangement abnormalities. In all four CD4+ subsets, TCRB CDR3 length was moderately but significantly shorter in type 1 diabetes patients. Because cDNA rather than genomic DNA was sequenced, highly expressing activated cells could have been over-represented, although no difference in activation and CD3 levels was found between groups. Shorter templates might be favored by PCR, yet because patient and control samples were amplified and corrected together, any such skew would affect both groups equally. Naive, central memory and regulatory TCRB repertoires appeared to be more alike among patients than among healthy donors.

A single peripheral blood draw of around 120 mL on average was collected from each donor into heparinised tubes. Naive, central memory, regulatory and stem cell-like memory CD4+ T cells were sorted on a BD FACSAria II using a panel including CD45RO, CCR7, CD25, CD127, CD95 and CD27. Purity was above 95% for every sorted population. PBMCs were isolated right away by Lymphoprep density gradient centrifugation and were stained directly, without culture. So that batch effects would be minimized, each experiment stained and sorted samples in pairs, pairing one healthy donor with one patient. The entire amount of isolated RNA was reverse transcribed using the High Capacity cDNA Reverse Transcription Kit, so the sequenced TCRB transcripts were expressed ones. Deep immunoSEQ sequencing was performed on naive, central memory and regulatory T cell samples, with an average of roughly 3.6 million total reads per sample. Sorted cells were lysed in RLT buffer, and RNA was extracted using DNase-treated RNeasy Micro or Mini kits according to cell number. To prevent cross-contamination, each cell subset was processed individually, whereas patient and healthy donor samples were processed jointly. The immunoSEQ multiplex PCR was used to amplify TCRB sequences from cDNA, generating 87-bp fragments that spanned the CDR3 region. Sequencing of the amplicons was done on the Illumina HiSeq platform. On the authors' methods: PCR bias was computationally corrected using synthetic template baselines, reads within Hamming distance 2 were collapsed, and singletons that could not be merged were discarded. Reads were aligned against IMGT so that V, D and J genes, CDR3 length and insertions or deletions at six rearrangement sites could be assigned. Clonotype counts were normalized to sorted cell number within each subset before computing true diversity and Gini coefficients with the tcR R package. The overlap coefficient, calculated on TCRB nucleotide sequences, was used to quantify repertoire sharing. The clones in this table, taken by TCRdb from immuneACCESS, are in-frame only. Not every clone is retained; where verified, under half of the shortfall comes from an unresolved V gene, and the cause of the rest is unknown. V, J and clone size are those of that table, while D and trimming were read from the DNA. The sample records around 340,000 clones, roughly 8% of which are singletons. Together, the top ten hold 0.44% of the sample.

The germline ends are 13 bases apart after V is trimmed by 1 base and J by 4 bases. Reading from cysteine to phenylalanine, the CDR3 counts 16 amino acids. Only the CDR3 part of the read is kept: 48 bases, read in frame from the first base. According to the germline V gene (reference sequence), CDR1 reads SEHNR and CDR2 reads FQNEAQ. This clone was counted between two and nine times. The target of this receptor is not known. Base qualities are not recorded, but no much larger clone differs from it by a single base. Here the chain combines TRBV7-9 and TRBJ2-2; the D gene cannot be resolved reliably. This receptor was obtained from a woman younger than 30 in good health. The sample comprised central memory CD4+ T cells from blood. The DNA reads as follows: TGTGCCAGCAGCTTAGATCGGTGGAGTAGCACCGGGGAGCTGTTTTTT. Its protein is CASSLDRWSSTGELFF.